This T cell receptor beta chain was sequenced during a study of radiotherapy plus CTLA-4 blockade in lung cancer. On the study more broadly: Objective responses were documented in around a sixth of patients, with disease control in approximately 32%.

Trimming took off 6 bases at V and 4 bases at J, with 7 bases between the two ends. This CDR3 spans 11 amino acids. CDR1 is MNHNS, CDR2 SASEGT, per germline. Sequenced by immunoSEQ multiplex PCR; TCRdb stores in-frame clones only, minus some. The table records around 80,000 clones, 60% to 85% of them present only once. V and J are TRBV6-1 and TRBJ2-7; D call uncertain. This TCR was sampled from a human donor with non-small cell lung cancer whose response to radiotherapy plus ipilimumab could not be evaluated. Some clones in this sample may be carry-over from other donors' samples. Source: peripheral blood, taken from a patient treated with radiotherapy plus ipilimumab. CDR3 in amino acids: CASSGFYEQYF. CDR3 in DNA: TGTGCCAGCAGCGGGTTTTACGAGCAGTACTTC.